The clone carrying this T cell receptor (beta chain) showed up just a few times. Its antigen is unidentified. V was trimmed by 0 bases and J by 1 base, leaving 9 bases between them. The germline V gene has CDR1 SGHRS and CDR2 YFSETQ. The CDR3 loop spans 15 amino acids. Amplification of TCR alpha and beta CDR3 regions from RNA used iRepertoire nested multiplex PCR. One-step reverse transcription and amplification started from approximately 100-400 ng of tissue mRNA or PBMC total RNA. TCRdb re-derived calls from the multiplex PCR reads in MiXCR, one entry per CDR3 protein. Of under 200,000 distinct CDR3 sequences listed, approximately 40% are singletons. This entry comes from a study of glioma-infiltrating T cells. General study findings and limits: Only very few CDR3 sequences appeared in both tissue and blood. Tissue-blood divergence was below expectation in non-neoplastic patients, above in gliomas.

The specimen was glioma tissue, nonneoplastic brain tissue, or PBMCs (not recorded which). This clonotype was obtained from a human donor with low-grade glioma or glioblastoma, undergoing nonglioma brain surgery, or in good health (not recorded which). The chain employs TRBV5-1 and TRBJ2-3; no clear D. CDR3 DNA: TGCGCCAGCAGCTTGGATGCAGGCCGCACAGATACGCAGTATTTT. This gives the protein CASSLDAGRTDTQYF.